What follows are 15 T cell receptor beta chains derived from one specimen sequenced in a study of blood T cell repertoires in COVID-19. Here immunoSEQ multiplex PCR was the method, and the copy in TCRdb shows in-frame clones only, minus some. The sample includes approximately 90,000 clones, around nine tenths of them seen just once. Sequencing was carried out using peripheral blood. The receptors were gathered from a man older than 75 with active or convalescent COVID-19.

The rearrangement joins TRBV7-9 to TRBJ2-7; D might be TRBD2 (6 bases). The V and J ends lost 2 bases and 6 bases respectively, with 11 bases between them. The CDR3 extends over 13 amino acids. The germline CDR1 and CDR2 sequences are SEHNR and FQNEAQ (reference sequence). CDR3: CASSLLEGGEQYF. The CDR3 DNA sequence: TGTGCCAGCAGCTTATTAGAGGGAGGCGAGCAGTACTTC.

The chain is built from TRBV9 and TRBJ2-1; TRBD2 matches 10 bases. Germline V lookup: CDR1 SGDLS, CDR2 YYNGEE. The trim removed 2 bases at V and 3 bases at J, leaving 5 bases unmatched. The CDR3 length is 16 residues. CDR3 coding DNA: TGTGCCAGCAGCGTTGTCCCTAGCGGGAGCTACAATGAGCAGTTCTTC. Residues: CASSVVPSGSYNEQFF.

This clone was counted between two and nine times. The chain recombines TRBV6-2 or TRBV6-3 with TRBJ1-3; the D is unclear. CDR3 length equals 15 residues. The germline CDR1 and CDR2 sequences are MNHEY and SVGEGT. Trimming removed 5 bases from V and 5 bases from J, with 16 bases in between. DNA of the CDR3: TGTGCCAGCAGTGGAAGAGGAATCGATCGAAACACCATATATTTT. It yields the protein CASSGRGIDRNTIYF.

V gene TRBV6-2 or TRBV6-3 combines with J gene TRBJ1-2; 7 bases are a match to TRBD1. V shed 5 bases and J 0 bases; nucleotides not matched to a gene: 9. This CDR3 is built from 16 residues. Germline CDR1 and CDR2: MNHEY and SVGEGT. CDR3 nucleotide sequence: TGTGCCAGCAGTCGAGCAGGCGGGACAGCTAACTATGGCTACACCTTC. It translates to CASSRAGGTANYGYTF.

The chain couples TRBV3-1 (or the pseudogene TRBV3-2) to TRBJ1-2; D is possibly TRBD1 (5 bases). The CDR3 totals 14 residues. Deletions cut 1 base from V and 7 bases from J, with 13 bases between. Germline assignment: CDR1 LGHDT and CDR2 YNNKEL (reference sequence). CDR3 in amino acids: CASSQVGQGSGYTF. CDR3 in DNA: TGTGCCAGCAGCCAAGTTGGGCAGGGTTCTGGCTACACCTTC.

V is TRBV29-1 and J is TRBJ1-1; D not certain. V was clipped by 5 bases and J by 1 base, with 11 bases between them. Looked up from germline, CDR1 is SQVTM and CDR2 is ANQGSEA. This CDR3 is 13 amino acids long. The CDR3 DNA sequence: TGCAGCGTTAAGGAGGCCGGGAACACTGAAGCTTTCTTT. Translated, it gives CSVKEAGNTEAFF.

In DNA form, the CDR3 reads TGTGCCACCAGCGTGAGCTCCTATGGCTACACCTTC. Translating gives CATSVSSYGYTF. The chain joins TRBV15 to TRBJ1-2; no clear D gene. This CDR3 region has 12 residues. V was pared by 5 bases and J by 4 bases, with 8 bases between. Per the germline V gene, CDR1 is LNHNV and CDR2 is YYDKDF (reference sequence).

The chain employs TRBV7-2 and TRBJ2-2; 7 nucleotides match TRBD1. Germline V gene data show CDR1 as SGHTA and CDR2 as FQGNSA. J gave up 8 bases and V 5 bases, and 8 bases lay outside the gene matches. The CDR3 contains 14 residues. The CDR3 coding sequence is TGTGCCAGCAGCCCGACAGGGTTTTATGGGGAGCTGTTTTTT. Translating gives CASSPTGFYGELFF.

The genes are TRBV7-9 and TRBJ2-1; 9 positions match TRBD2. The germline gives CDR1 SEHNR, CDR2 FQNEAQ (reference sequence). The CDR3 extends over 14 amino acids. Losses at the gene ends were 4 bases for V and 10 bases for J; bases not matched to a gene: 8. The CDR3 DNA follows: TGTGCCAGCAGCTCCGGGACTAGCTCCTCGGAGCAGTTCTTC. This sequence encodes CASSSGTSSSEQFF.

The gene calls are TRBV7-2 and TRBJ2-7, with D unresolved. Deletions cut 6 bases from V and 6 bases from J, with 21 bases between. The CDR3 length is 15 residues. Germline CDR1 SGHTA, CDR2 FQGNSA. CDR3: CASSHHPPKPFEQYF. CDR3 DNA sequence: TGTGCCAGCAGTCACCACCCGCCAAAGCCCTTCGAGCAGTACTTC. Full variable domain (remainder filled in from reference TRBV7-2 and TRBJ2-7): GAGVSQSPSNKVTEKGKDVELRCDPISGHTALYWYRQSLGQGLEFLIYFQGNSAPDKSGLPSDRFSAERTGGSVSTLTIQRTQQEDSAVYLCASSHHPPKPFEQYFGPGTRLTVT.

The chain employs TRBV5-4 and TRBJ2-1, with 8 bases fitting TRBD2. V lost 2 bases, J lost 6 bases, and 7 bases stayed unmatched. The CDR3 is 15 amino acids. In germline, CDR1 is SGHNT, CDR2 YYREEE (reference sequence). CDR3 region: CASSFSTSVGNEQFF. The CDR3 DNA is TGTGCCAGCAGCTTCTCGACTAGCGTTGGCAATGAGCAGTTCTTC.

The chain couples TRBV7-2 to TRBJ2-1; TRBD2 matches 9 bases. CDR1 SGHTA and CDR2 FQGNSA come from the germline V gene. The CDR3 contains 15 residues. V gave up 5 bases and J gave up 4 bases; unmatched junction bases: 6. CDR3 loop: CASSTGLAFYNEQFF. In nucleotides, the CDR3 is TGTGCCAGCAGCACAGGACTAGCGTTTTACAATGAGCAGTTCTTC.

The chain recombines TRBV27 with TRBJ2-1; a possible D gene is TRBD1 (5 bases). V lost 6 bases to trimming and J lost 4 bases, with 22 bases between them. This CDR3 has 17 residues. The V gene's germline CDR1 is MNHEY and CDR2 SMNVEV (reference sequence). The CDR3 DNA reads as TGTGCCAGCAGCCCTCGGACAAGTACCGCCATGTACAATGAGCAGTTCTTC. Translation: CASSPRTSTAMYNEQFF.

The rearrangement joins TRBV30 to TRBJ1-1; D is unclear. CDR1 and CDR2 (germline): GTSNPN, SVGIG (reference sequence). This CDR3 comprises 13 residues. V lost 3 bases and J 10 bases, leaving 18 bases between the germline ends. DNA for the CDR3: TGTGCCTGGAGCCCTGGCGCCTATAGCGGAGCTTTCTTT. As protein: CAWSPGAYSGAFF.

The chain has TRBV3-1 (or the pseudogene TRBV3-2) and TRBJ2-3, with D unresolved. CDR3 length: 14 residues. Trimming shortened V by 4 bases and J by 2 bases, and 10 bases separated the two germline ends. In germline, CDR1 is LGHDT, CDR2 YNNKEL (reference sequence). The CDR3, as DNA: TGTGCCAGCAGCCGTCGACAACCCACAGATACGCAGTATTTT. Amino acids: CASSRRQPTDTQYF.